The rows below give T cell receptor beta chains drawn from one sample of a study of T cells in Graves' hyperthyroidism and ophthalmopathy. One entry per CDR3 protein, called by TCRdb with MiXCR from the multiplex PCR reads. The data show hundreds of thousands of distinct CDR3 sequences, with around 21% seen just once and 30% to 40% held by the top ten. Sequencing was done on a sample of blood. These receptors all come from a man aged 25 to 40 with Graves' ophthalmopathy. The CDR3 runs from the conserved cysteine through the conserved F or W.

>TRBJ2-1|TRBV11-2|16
CASSLEGGLIFNEQFF
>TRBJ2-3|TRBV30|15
CAWSFKRDGTDTQYF
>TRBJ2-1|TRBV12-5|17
CASGLQTGTSWLGEQFF
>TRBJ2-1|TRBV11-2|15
CASSLGGGRWNEQFF
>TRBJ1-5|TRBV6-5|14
CASSYDSTYQPQHF
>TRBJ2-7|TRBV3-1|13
CASTKGTSGEQYF
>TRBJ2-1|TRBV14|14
CASSHRTVYNEQFF
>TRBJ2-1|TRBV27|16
CASSLLRTSGNNEQFF
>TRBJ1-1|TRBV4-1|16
CASSVYPGQMNTEAFF
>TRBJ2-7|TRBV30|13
CAWRGSGTYEQYF
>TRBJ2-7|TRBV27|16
CATAIVGGPTTYEQYF
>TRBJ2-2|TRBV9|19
CASSPKRGLTSGNTGELFF
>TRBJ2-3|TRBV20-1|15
CSATPTSGRTDTQYF
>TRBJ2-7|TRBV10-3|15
CAISESLTYAYEQYF
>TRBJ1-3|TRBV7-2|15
CASSHDGGSGNTIYF
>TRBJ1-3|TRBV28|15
CASHGQSGIDRTIYF
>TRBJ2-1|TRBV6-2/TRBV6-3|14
CASTQGGGYNEQFF
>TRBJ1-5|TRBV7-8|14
CASSPTTGVVSQHF
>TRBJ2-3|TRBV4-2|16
CASSQVSGRGTDTQYF
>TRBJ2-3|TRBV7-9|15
CASSEDRGRGDTQYF
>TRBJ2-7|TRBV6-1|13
CASRKREGHEQYF
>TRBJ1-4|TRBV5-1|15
CASAPLGGTNEKLFF
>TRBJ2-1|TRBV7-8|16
CASSSHRGSSYNEQFF
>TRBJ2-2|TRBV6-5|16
CASSYSGAGNTGELFF
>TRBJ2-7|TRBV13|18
CASSLGGGSGRSSYEQYF
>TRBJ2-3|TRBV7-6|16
CASSFLTSGRSDTQYF
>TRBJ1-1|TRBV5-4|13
CASSQGIHTEAFF
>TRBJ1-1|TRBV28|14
CASRPSGRNTEAFF
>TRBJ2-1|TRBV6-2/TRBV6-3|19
CASRQLLAPSGTFYNEQFF
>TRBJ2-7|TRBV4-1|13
CASSQKQGYEQYF
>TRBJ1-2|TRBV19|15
CASSTRTGGEGGYTF
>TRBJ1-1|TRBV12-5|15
CASGYLGTGNTEAFF
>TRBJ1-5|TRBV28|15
CASRPFQDSNQPQHF
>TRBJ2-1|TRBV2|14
CASSDPRTRNEQFF
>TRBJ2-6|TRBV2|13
CASIGAGANVLTF
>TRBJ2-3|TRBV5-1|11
CASSLRDAQYF
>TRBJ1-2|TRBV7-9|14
CASSLGAPGNGYTF
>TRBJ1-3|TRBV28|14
CASSPRVQANTIYF
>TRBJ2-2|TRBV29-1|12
CSIRTYTGELFF
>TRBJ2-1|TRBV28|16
CASQPGVGGVVGEQFF
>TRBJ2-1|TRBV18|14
CASSPAANGDEQFF
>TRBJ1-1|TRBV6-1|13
CASRAYRGTEAFF
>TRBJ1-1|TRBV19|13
CASSIGMNTEAFF
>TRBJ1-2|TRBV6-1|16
CASSEAVNSRVYGYTF
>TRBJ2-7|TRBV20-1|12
CSASPASYEQYF
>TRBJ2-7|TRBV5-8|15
CASRALDRGLHEQYF
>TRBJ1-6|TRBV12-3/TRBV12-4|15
CASSLALRGNSPLHF
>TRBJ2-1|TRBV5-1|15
CASRPTSGVYNEQFF